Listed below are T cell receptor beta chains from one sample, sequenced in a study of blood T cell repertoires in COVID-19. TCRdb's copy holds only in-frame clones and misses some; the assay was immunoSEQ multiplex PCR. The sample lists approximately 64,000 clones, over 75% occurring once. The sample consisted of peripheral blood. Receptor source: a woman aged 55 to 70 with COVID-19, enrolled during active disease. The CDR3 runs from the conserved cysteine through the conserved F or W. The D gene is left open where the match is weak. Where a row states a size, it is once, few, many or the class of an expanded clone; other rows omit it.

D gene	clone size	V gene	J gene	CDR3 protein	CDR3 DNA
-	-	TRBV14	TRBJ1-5	CASSLTGSYQPQHF	TGTGCCAGCAGCCTTACCGGGTCCTATCAGCCCCAGCATTTT
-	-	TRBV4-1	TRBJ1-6	CASSQEGRSSYNSPLHF	TGCGCCAGCAGCCAAGAGGGTCGGAGCTCCTATAATTCACCCCTCCACTTT
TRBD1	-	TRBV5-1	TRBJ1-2	CASSIGQGGYGYTF	TGCGCCAGCAGCATTGGACAGGGAGGCTATGGCTACACCTTC
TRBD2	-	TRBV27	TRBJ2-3	CASSPGTSWADTQYF	TGTGCCAGCAGCCCCGGGACTAGTTGGGCAGATACGCAGTATTTT
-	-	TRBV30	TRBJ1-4	CACQFATNEKLFF	TGTGCCTGCCAATTTGCAACTAATGAAAAACTGTTTTTT
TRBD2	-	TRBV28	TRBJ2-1	CASSLPSGRGEQFF	TGTGCCAGCAGTTTACCTAGCGGGAGGGGTGAGCAGTTCTTC
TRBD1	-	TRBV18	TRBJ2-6	CASSRDSSSGANVLTF	TGTGCCAGCTCACGGGACAGTTCCTCTGGGGCCAACGTCCTGACTTTC
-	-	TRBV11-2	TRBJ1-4	CASSSSGPSTNEKLFF	TGTGCCAGCAGCTCTAGCGGACCCTCAACTAATGAAAAACTGTTTTTT
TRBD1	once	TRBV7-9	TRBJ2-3	CASRTQPGQGVGTDTQYF	TGTGCCAGCAGAACGCAACCGGGACAGGGAGTAGGCACAGATACGCAGTATTTT
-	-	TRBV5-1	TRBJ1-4	CASSDDRFIEKLFF	TGCGCCAGCAGCGACGACAGGTTCATTGAAAAACTGTTTTTT
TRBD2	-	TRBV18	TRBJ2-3	CASSPPGTSGTDTQYF	TGTGCCAGCTCACCCCCCGGGACTAGCGGCACAGATACGCAGTATTTT
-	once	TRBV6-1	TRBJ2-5	CASSEMGAQETQYF	TGTGCCAGCAGTGAAATGGGGGCCCAAGAGACCCAGTACTTC
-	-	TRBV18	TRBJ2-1	CASSPGSSYNEQFF	TGTGCCAGCTCACCAGGGAGCTCCTACAATGAGCAGTTCTTC
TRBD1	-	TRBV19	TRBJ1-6	CASSPTGGPLHF	TGTGCCAGTTCCCCCACAGGGGGGCCCCTCCACTTT
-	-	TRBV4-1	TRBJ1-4	CASSQARGATNEKLFF	TGCGCCAGCAGCCAAGCTCGAGGTGCAACTAATGAAAAACTGTTTTTT
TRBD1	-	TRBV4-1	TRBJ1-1	CASSWTGEDTEAFF	TGCGCCAGCAGCTGGACAGGGGAGGACACTGAAGCTTTCTTT
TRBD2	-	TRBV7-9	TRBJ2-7	CASSPSGHSYEQYF	TGTGCCAGCAGCCCTAGCGGGCATTCCTACGAGCAGTACTTC
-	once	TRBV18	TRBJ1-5	CASSPGGGNQPQHF	TGTGCCAGCTCACCAGGGGGCGGCAATCAGCCCCAGCATTTT
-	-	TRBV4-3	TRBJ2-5	CASSQEGRGETQYF	TGCGCCAGCAGCCAAGAAGGGCGGGGAGAGACCCAGTACTTC
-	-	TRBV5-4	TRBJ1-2	CASSSQSGGGGYTF	TGTGCCAGCAGCTCCCAATCCGGGGGTGGTGGCTACACCTTC
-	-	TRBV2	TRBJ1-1	CASSASRALGAFF	TGTGCCAGCAGTGCAAGCAGGGCCTTGGGAGCTTTCTTT
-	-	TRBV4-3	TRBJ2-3	CASSQDASRGPITDTQYF	TGCGCCAGCAGCCAAGATGCCAGCAGGGGTCCCATCACAGATACGCAGTATTTT
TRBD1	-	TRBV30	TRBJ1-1	CAWSRQGRMNTEAFF	TGTGCCTGGAGTCGACAGGGAAGGATGAACACTGAAGCTTTCTTT
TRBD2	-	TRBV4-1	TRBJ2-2	CASTPREEYGELFF	TGCGCCAGCACGCCTCGGGAGGAGTACGGGGAGCTGTTTTTT